These 13 T cell receptor beta chains originate from one sample sequenced in a study of shared clonotypes between healthy human individuals. Positively selected for CCR7, the CD45RO-negative cells used as naive CD8 cells excluded terminally differentiated effector memory CD45RA+ cells. Profiling relied on immunoSEQ multiplex PCR, and the TCRdb table lists in-frame clones only, not all of them. The sample shows roughly 2,000,000 clones, about 95% of them seen only once. The sample taken for sequencing was naive CD8+ T cells sorted from blood. Every receptor here comes from a man aged 18 to 30 in good health.

Of note for this clone: At one end the junction does not follow the germline gene, possibly because of a read error. This chain joins TRBV7-7 and TRBJ2-5; either TRBD1 or TRBD2 may fit D (5 bases each). CDR1 is SSHAT, CDR2 FNYEAQ, per germline (reference sequence). The CDR3 has 14 amino acids. The CDR3 sequence is CASSSGPIQETQYF. The CDR3 nucleotides read TGTGCTAGCAGCTCGGGACCGATCCAAGAGACCCAGTACTTC.

J is TRBJ2-5 and V is TRBV6-5; TRBD1 is a possible D gene (7 bases). Per the germline V gene, CDR1 is MNHEY and CDR2 is SVGAGI. Between the trimmed V and J ends, which lost 4 bases and 5 bases, there was a span of 20 bases. This CDR3 has 16 amino acids. CDR3 amino acids: CASSLAYRGAGETQYF. The CDR3 bases are TGTGCCAGCAGTTTGGCCTACAGGGGCGCGGGGGAGACCCAGTACTTC.

A single count supports this clone. The chain couples TRBV27 to TRBJ2-2; either TRBD1 or TRBD2 may fit D (5 bases each). The CDR3 runs 12 residues. The V gene's germline CDR1 is MNHEY and CDR2 SMNVEV (reference sequence). V was pared by 8 bases and J by 6 bases, with 10 bases between. Here the CDR3 reads CASRRGAGELFF. The DNA for the CDR3 is TGTGCCAGCCGGAGAGGGGCCGGGGAGCTGTTTTTT.

The genes are TRBV13 and TRBJ2-2; D is possibly TRBD2 (6 bases). V was clipped by 5 bases and J by 4 bases, with 14 bases between them. Per germline, CDR1 PRHDT and CDR2 FYEKMQ (reference sequence). The CDR3 is made up of 15 amino acids. CDR3 bases: TGTGCCAGCAGCGCCGGGACTTCTGCCACCGGGGAGCTGTTTTTT. Amino acid sequence: CASSAGTSATGELFF. Based on the CDR3 plus reference TRBV13 and TRBJ2-2, the full variable domain is AAGVIQSPRHLIKEKRETATLKCYPIPRHDTVYWYQQGPGQDPQFLISFYEKMQSDKGSIPDRFSAQQFSDYHSELNMSSLELGDSALYFCASSAGTSATGELFFGEGSRLTVL.

A single count supports this clone. The chain joins TRBV28 to TRBJ2-7; 8 bases are shared with TRBD1. The V gene end was trimmed by 5 bases and the J gene end by 2 bases; junction bases not matched to a gene: 5. CDR3 size: 14 residues. Germline CDR1 and CDR2: MDHEN and SYDVKM. Here the CDR3 reads CASSVLGQAYEQYF. For the CDR3, the DNA is TGTGCCAGCAGTGTTCTGGGACAGGCCTACGAGCAGTACTTC.

The rearrangement links TRBV2 to TRBJ2-5; the D gene could be TRBD1 or TRBD2 (5 bases each). With 0 bases removed from V and 2 bases from J, the gap between germline ends came to 10 bases. This CDR3 has 15 residues. Germline assignment: CDR1 SNHLY and CDR2 FYNNEI. The CDR3 is CASSEAPGQQETQYF. The CDR3 region has the DNA TGTGCCAGCAGTGAAGCGCCGGGGCAGCAAGAGACCCAGTACTTC.

This chain links TRBV7-2 with TRBJ2-2; tentatively, D is TRBD2 (7 bases). The germline V gene encodes CDR1 SGHTA and CDR2 FQGNSA. Trimming removed 1 base at V and 8 bases at J, with 11 bases between. This CDR3 region has 14 residues. CDR3 protein: CASSLDGGPGELFF. DNA for the CDR3: TGTGCCAGCAGCTTAGACGGGGGGCCTGGGGAGCTGTTTTTT.

This clone showed up just once. The rearrangement joins TRBV5-4 to TRBJ2-7, with D possibly being TRBD2 (7 bases). This CDR3 has 14 residues. The ends were cut back, 7 bases at V and 5 bases at J, with 19 bases in the middle. Germline CDR1 reads SGHNT; CDR2 reads YYREEE (reference sequence). The CDR3 here is CASQLWGGLNEQYF. CDR3 DNA: TGTGCCAGCCAGCTATGGGGGGGCTTAAACGAGCAGTACTTC.

The chain carries TRBV6-1 and TRBJ1-1, with D maybe TRBD1 (6 bases). Germline loops: CDR1 MNHNS, CDR2 SASEGT. Trimming stripped 1 base from V and 0 bases from J, with 9 bases between. This CDR3 region has 15 residues. The CDR3 DNA sequence: TGTGCCAGCAGTGAAGAGGACAGTTTGAACACTGAAGCTTTCTTT. This encodes CASSEEDSLNTEAFF.

The chain links TRBV20-1 to TRBJ2-7; D remains ambiguous. The CDR3 consists of 10 residues. CDR1 and CDR2 from the germline V gene are DFQATT and SNEGSKA (reference sequence). Trimming pared 7 bases from V and 5 bases from J, leaving 9 bases between. In DNA, the CDR3 is TGCAGTGTAGGTAGGCACGAGCAGTACTTC. Translation: CSVGRHEQYF.

The J gene is TRBJ2-7, the V gene TRBV9; D may be TRBD1 (6 bases). CDR3 length: 14 residues. V was shortened by 4 bases and J by 2 bases, with 13 bases between the two germline ends. Germline values: CDR1 SGDLS, CDR2 YYNGEE. CDR3 in DNA: TGTGCCAGCAGCCCTATGGACAGAGCCTACGAGCAGTACTTC. It specifies CASSPMDRAYEQYF. The full variable domain, in which reference TRBV9 and TRBJ2-7 provide the parts outside the CDR3, is DSGVTQTPKHLITATGQRVTLRCSPRSGDLSVYWYQQSLDQGLQFLIQYYNGEERAKGNILERFSAQQFPDLHSELNLSSLELGDSALYFCASSPMDRAYEQYFGPGTRLTVT.

This chain connects TRBV6-1 to TRBJ1-1; the D gene is possibly TRBD1 (6 bases). Trimming cost V 0 bases and J 5 bases, with 19 bases left between them. The CDR3 is 17 amino acids. Germline loops: CDR1 MNHNS, CDR2 SASEGT. CDR3 amino acids: CASSEAGWIRGGTEAFF. The CDR3 DNA is TGTGCCAGCAGTGAAGCAGGATGGATCAGGGGAGGGACTGAAGCTTTCTTT.

Concerning this clone itself: Other DNA sequences in the sample encode the same CDR3. This rearrangement joins TRBV5-6 to TRBJ2-1; TRBD2 agrees at 13 bases. The CDR3 spans 16 residues. Losses at the gene ends were 0 bases for V and 7 bases for J; bases not matched to a gene: 4. Per germline, CDR1 SGHDT and CDR2 YYEEEE. The CDR3 spells CASSLALAGGWNEQFF. The CDR3 DNA reads as TGTGCCAGCAGCTTGGCACTAGCGGGAGGGTGGAATGAGCAGTTCTTC. The full variable domain, completed using reference TRBV5-6 and TRBJ2-1, is DAGVTQSPTHLIKTRGQQVTLRCSPKSGHDTVSWYQQALGQGPQFIFQYYEEEERQRGNFPDRFSGHQFPNYSSELNVNALLLGDSALYLCASSLALAGGWNEQFFGPGTRLTVL.